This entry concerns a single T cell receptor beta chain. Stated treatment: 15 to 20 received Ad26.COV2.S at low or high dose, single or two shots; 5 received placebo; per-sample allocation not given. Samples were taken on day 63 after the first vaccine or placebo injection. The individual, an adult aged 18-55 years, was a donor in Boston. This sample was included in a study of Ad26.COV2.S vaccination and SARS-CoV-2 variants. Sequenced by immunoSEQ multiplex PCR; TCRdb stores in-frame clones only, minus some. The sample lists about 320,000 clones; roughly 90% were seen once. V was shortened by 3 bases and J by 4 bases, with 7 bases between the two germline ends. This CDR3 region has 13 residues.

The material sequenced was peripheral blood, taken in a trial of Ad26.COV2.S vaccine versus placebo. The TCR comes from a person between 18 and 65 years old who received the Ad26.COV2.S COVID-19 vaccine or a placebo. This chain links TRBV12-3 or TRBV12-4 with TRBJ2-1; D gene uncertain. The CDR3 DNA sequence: TGTGCCAGCAGTTTGTCCGAATACAATGAGCAGTTCTTC. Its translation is CASSLSEYNEQFF.